The clone carrying this T cell receptor beta chain was found many times. Its target is not known. This record comes from a study of regulatory T cells in long-lasting Graves disease. The overall study: Graves' patients (newly diagnosed) had been on antithyroid drugs under 3 months.

Time point of the sample: newly diagnosed GD, antithyroid drugs for less than 3 months. RNA isolated from PBMCs was used to make the TCR library. Combining iRepertoire HTBI primers with Arm-PCR of CDR3 regions, the authors built TCR beta libraries. TCRdb reprocessed the multiplex PCR reads with MiXCR, giving one entry per CDR3 protein. The sample holds 360,000 or so distinct CDR3 sequences, roughly 16% seen once. Broader study findings: Tissue studied was limited to peripheral blood, excluding thyroid tissue. Persistent Graves' patients showed a TCR diversity that was lower than that of newly diagnosed ones.

The data were also submitted as part of a second study, on T cells in Graves' hyperthyroidism and ophthalmopathy. From that study: RT-PCR in the first round (using the HTBI primer set) targeted the TCR CDR3.

Source: peripheral blood mononuclear cells (PBMCs), taken at new diagnosis, from a patient treated with antithyroid drugs. This TCR came from a woman aged 18-29 years with Graves disease.

The CDR3 DNA reads as TGTGCCAGCAGCTATCTTGGACAGGCGATCTCCGGAGTAAGGGGGAATGAGCAGTTCTTC. Translated: CASSYLGQAISGVRGNEQFF. The chain links TRBV7-2 to TRBJ2-1; TRBD1 matches at 7 bases. Looked up from germline, CDR1 is SGHTA and CDR2 is FQGNSA. The CDR3 covers 20 residues. After removal of 4 bases from V and 7 bases from J, the junction contained 25 bases not matched to a gene.